A selection of T cell receptor beta chains follows, all from one sample in a study of T cell repertoires in cytomegalovirus infection. TCRdb re-called the reads with MiXCR, one entry per CDR3 protein. Altogether approximately 750,000 distinct CDR3 sequences are present, 35% being singletons, with the ten largest covering 2.5% to 3%. Sequenced: PBMCs. These receptors were obtained from a human donor in good health (CMV status not recorded). Some clones in this sample may be carry-over from other donors' samples. The conserved cysteine and the conserved F or W are not part of the CDR3 here. Fields, in order: J gene, V gene, CDR3 protein.

j_gene: TRBJ2-7
v_gene: TRBV7-2
CDR3aa: ASSPSGTGGYEQY

j_gene: TRBJ2-3
v_gene: TRBV6-6
CDR3aa: ASSYSGPPAADTQY

j_gene: TRBJ1-4
v_gene: TRBV7-6
CDR3aa: ASSARQGINEKLF

j_gene: TRBJ2-7
v_gene: TRBV28
CDR3aa: ASKTATRTSYEQY

j_gene: TRBJ1-6
v_gene: TRBV12-3/TRBV12-4
CDR3aa: ASSSTPHASSYNSPLH

j_gene: TRBJ2-1
v_gene: TRBV27
CDR3aa: ASGRDIRNSYNEQF

j_gene: TRBJ2-2
v_gene: TRBV5-1
CDR3aa: ASRIIRARITGELF

j_gene: TRBJ1-5
v_gene: TRBV18
CDR3aa: ASSSSPGKTSSNQPQH

j_gene: TRBJ2-3
v_gene: TRBV28
CDR3aa: ASSFQASTDTQY

j_gene: TRBJ2-1
v_gene: TRBV5-1
CDR3aa: ASSLTLAGAAYNEQF

j_gene: TRBJ1-6
v_gene: TRBV19
CDR3aa: ASSIRWDSNSPLH

j_gene: TRBJ1-5
v_gene: TRBV27
CDR3aa: ASSLWGTGDSQPQH

j_gene: TRBJ2-7
v_gene: TRBV7-3
CDR3aa: ASSLGGSRYEQY

j_gene: TRBJ2-7
v_gene: TRBV27
CDR3aa: ASSPRTDRAYEQY

j_gene: TRBJ2-5
v_gene: TRBV7-8
CDR3aa: ASSLGQGIPSYQETQY

j_gene: TRBJ2-3
v_gene: TRBV12-3/TRBV12-4
CDR3aa: ASSSHGGSTDTQY

j_gene: TRBJ2-3
v_gene: TRBV7-3
CDR3aa: AITRWASGGIDTQY

j_gene: TRBJ2-3
v_gene: TRBV5-4
CDR3aa: ASSLGSVLKDTQY

j_gene: TRBJ1-5
v_gene: TRBV7-2
CDR3aa: ASSPLGTGPNQPQH

j_gene: TRBJ1-2
v_gene: TRBV10-2
CDR3aa: ASSLGRTGVYGYT

j_gene: TRBJ1-6
v_gene: TRBV7-2
CDR3aa: ASSLVGRAYSPLH

j_gene: TRBJ1-5
v_gene: TRBV6-6
CDR3aa: ASRQPQH

j_gene: TRBJ2-7
v_gene: TRBV3-1
CDR3aa: ASSGEPTYEQY

j_gene: TRBJ2-7
v_gene: TRBV19
CDR3aa: ASGTRTGVAYEQY